The clone carrying this T cell receptor beta chain is deemed hyperexpanded. The germline gives CDR1 SGHNT, CDR2 YENEEA. V lost 5 bases and J 8 bases, leaving 12 bases between the germline ends. This CDR3 region has 12 residues. Treatment given: preoperative locoregional IRX-2 cytokine immunotherapy. Samples came from a phase Ib trial of preoperative locoregional IRX-2 cytokine immunotherapy. The data originate from a study of preoperative IRX-2 immunotherapy in early breast cancer. Assay used: immunoSEQ multiplex PCR; TCRdb lists only in-frame clones, some missing. The repertoire includes roughly 14,000 clones, more than 75% of them detected once, and over 25% sits in the top ten.

This clonotype originated in a human donor with breast cancer. This material was obtained from a patient treated with IRX-2 immunotherapy. The rearrangement links TRBV11-3 to TRBJ1-1; no clear D gene. The CDR3 region is CASSPWSGEAFF. CDR3 DNA sequence: TGTGCCAGCAGCCCTTGGAGCGGGGAAGCTTTCTTT.